The TCR beta chain described here comes from a study of blood T cell repertoires in COVID-19. About the study: Whether acute or convalescent, the COVID-19 samples came from the United States, Italy and Spain. Nucleic acid was either cDNA or gDNA, and it came from T cells, B-cell-depleted T cells, or PBMCs.

V lost 1 base and J 4 bases, leaving 8 bases between the germline ends. CDR1 and CDR2 (germline): SGHAT, FQDESV (reference sequence). CDR3 size: 15 residues. This clone came up once. Source study methods: Reference gene primer amplification gave nucleated cell count estimates. The method was immunoSEQ multiplex PCR; TCRdb's version includes in-frame clones alone and lacks a portion of them. V, J and clone size derive from that table, while D and trimming were established from the DNA sequence. The data contain 55,000 to 80,000 clones, 79% of them singletons. The sequence was collected from a woman aged 80 or over with active or convalescent COVID-19. The chain uses TRBV11-1 and TRBJ1-6; no definite D call. Specimen: peripheral blood. Here the CDR3 reads CASSLEIGYNSPLHF. CDR3 nucleotides: TGTGCCAGCAGCTTAGAGATCGGTTATAATTCACCCCTCCACTTT.